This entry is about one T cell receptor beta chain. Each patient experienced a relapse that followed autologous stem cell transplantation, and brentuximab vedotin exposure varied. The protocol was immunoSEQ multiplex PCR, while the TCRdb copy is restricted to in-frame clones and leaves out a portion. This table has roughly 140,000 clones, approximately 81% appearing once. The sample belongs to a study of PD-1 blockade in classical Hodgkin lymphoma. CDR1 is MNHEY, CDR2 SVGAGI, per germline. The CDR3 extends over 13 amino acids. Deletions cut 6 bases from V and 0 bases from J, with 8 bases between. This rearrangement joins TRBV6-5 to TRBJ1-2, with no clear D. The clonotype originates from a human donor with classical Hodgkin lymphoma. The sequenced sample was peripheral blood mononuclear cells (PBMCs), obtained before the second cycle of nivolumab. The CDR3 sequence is CASRETPNYGYTF. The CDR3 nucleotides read TGTGCCAGCAGGGAGACACCTAACTATGGCTACACCTTC.